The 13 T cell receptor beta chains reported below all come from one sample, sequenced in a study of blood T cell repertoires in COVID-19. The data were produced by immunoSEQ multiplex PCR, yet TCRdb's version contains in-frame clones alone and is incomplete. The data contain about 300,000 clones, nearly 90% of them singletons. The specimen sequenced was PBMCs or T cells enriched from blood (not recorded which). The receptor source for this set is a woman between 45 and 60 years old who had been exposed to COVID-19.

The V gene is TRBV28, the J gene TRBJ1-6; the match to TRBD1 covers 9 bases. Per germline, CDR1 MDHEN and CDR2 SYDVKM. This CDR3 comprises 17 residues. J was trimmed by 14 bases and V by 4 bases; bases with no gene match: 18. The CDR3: CASSSNGHGTGRLALHF. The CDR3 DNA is TGTGCCAGCAGTTCGAACGGTCATGGGACAGGGCGTTTGGCCCTCCACTTT.

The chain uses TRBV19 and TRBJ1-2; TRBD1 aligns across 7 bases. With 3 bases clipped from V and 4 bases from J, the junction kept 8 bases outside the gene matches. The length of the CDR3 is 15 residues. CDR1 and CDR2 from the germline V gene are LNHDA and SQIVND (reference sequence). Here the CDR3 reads CASSIPGQNIYGYTF. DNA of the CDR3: TGTGCCAGTAGTATTCCGGGACAGAATATCTATGGCTACACCTTC.

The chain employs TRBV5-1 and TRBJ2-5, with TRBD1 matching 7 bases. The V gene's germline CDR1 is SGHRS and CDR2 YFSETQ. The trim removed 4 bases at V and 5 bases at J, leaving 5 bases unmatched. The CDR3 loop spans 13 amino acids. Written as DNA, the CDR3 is TGCGCCAGCAGCGAAGACAGGGTGGAGACCCAGTACTTC. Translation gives CASSEDRVETQYF.

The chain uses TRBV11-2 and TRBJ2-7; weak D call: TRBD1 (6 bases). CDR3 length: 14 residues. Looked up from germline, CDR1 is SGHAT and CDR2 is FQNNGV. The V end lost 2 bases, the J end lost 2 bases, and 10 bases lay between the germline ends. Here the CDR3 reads CASSLNPGAYEQYF. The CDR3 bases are TGTGCCAGCAGCTTAAACCCAGGGGCCTACGAGCAGTACTTC.

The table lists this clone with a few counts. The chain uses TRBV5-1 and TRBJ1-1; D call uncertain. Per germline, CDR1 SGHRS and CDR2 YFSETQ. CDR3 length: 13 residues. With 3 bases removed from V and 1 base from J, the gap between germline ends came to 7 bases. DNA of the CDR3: TGCGCCAGCAGCTGGGCGCGGAACACTGAAGCTTTCTTT. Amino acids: CASSWARNTEAFF.

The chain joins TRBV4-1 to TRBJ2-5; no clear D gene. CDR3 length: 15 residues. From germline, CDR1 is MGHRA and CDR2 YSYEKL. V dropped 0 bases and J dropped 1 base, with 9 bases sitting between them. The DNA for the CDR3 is TGCGCCAGCAGCCAAGATACGCCAGTCCAAGAGACCCAGTACTTC. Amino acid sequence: CASSQDTPVQETQYF.

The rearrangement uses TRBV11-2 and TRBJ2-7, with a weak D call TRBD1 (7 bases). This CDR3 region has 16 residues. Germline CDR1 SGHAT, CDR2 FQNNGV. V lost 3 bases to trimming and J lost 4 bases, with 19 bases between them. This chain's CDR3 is CASSLSSGGRPYEQYF. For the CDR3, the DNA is TGTGCCAGCAGCTTGTCCTCAGGGGGGCGACCTTACGAGCAGTACTTC.

The CDR3 is CASSPGQEETQYF. CDR3 nucleotides: TGTGCCAGCTCACCGGGACAGGAGGAGACCCAGTACTTC. The chain joins TRBV18 to TRBJ2-5; 8 positions agree with TRBD1. The CDR3 loop spans 13 amino acids. The trim removed 3 bases at V and 5 bases at J, leaving 2 bases unmatched. Germline V gives CDR1 KGHSH, CDR2 LQKENI.

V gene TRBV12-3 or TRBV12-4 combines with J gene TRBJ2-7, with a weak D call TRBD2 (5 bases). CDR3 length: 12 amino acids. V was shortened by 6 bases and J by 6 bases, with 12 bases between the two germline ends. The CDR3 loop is CASSLSRGEQYF. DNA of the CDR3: TGTGCCAGCAGCCTTAGCCGGGGCGAGCAGTACTTC.

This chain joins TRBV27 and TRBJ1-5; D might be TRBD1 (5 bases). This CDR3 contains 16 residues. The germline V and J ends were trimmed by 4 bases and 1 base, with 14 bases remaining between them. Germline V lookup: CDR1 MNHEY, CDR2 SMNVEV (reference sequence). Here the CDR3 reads CASSSAGGYSNQPQHF. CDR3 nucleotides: TGTGCCAGCAGTTCGGCCGGGGGGTACAGCAATCAGCCCCAGCATTTT.

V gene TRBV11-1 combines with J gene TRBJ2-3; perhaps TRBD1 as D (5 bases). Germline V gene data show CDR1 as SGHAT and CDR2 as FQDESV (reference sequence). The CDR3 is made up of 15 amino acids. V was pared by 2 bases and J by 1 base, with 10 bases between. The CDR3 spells CASSLWGGGTDTQYF. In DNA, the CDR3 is TGTGCCAGCAGCTTATGGGGCGGCGGCACAGATACGCAGTATTTT.

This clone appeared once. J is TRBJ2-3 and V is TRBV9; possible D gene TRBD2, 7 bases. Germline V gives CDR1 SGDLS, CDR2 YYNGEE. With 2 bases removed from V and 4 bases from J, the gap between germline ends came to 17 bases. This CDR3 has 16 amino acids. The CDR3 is CASSVEGQGGADTQYF. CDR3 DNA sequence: TGTGCCAGCAGCGTCGAGGGTCAAGGGGGGGCAGATACGCAGTATTTT.

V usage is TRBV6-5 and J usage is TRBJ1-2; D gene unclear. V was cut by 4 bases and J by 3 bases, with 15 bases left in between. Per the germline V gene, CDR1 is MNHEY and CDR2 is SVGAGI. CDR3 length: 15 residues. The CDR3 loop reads CASSSPSSRYYGYTF. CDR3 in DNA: TGTGCCAGCAGTTCCCCTTCCTCCAGGTACTATGGCTACACCTTC.